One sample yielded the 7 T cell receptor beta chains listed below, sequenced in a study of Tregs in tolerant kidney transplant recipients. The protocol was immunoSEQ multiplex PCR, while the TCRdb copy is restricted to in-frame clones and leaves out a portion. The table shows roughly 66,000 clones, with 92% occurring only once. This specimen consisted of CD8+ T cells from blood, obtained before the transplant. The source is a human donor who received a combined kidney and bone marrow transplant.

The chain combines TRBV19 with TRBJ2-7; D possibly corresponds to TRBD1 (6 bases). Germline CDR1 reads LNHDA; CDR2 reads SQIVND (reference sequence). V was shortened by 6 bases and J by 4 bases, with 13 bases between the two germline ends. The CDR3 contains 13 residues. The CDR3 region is CASSLQGVYEQYF. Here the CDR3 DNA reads TGTGCCAGTAGCCTACAGGGAGTGTACGAGCAGTACTTC.

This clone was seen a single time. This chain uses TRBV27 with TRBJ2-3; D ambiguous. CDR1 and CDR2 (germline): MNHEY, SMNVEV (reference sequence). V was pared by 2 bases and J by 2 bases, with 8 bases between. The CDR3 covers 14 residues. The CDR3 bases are TGTGCCAGCAGTTTACTAGGCAACACAGATACGCAGTATTTT. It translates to CASSLLGNTDTQYF.

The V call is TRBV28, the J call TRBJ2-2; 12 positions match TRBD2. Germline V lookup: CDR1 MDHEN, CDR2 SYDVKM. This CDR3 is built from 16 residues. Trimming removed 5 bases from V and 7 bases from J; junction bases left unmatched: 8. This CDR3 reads CASSPLAGGPHGELFF. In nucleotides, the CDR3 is TGTGCCAGCAGTCCTCTAGCGGGGGGGCCTCACGGGGAGCTGTTTTTT.

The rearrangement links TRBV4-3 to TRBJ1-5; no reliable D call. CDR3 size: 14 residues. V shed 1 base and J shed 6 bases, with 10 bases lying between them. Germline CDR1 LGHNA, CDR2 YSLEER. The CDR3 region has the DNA TGCGCCAGCAGCCAAGCAACTCTCGGTCAGCCCCAGCATTTT. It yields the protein CASSQATLGQPQHF.

CDR3 loop: CASSSGRLADTQYF. CDR3 in DNA: TGCGCCAGCTCGAGCGGGAGACTGGCAGATACGCAGTATTTT. The chain uses TRBV4-1 and TRBJ2-3, with 8 bases lining up with TRBD2. The V gene's germline CDR1 is MGHRA and CDR2 YSYEKL. V shed 8 bases, J shed 4 bases, and the junction held 8 bases outside the gene matches. The CDR3 length is 14 residues.

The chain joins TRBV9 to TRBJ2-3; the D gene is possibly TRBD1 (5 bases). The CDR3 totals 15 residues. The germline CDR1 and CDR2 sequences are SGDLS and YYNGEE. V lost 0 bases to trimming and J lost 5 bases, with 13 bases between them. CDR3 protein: CASSVGFQGGDTQYF. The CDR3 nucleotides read TGTGCCAGCAGCGTAGGCTTCCAGGGTGGAGATACGCAGTATTTT. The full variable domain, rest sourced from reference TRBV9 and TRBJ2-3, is DSGVTQTPKHLITATGQRVTLRCSPRSGDLSVYWYQQSLDQGLQFLIQYYNGEERAKGNILERFSAQQFPDLHSELNLSSLELGDSALYFCASSVGFQGGDTQYFGPGTRLTVL.

CDR3 residues: CASSSGLSSGNTIYF. The CDR3 DNA is TGTGCCAGCAGCTCGGGACTCAGCTCTGGAAACACCATATATTTT. The rearrangement uses TRBV5-4 and TRBJ1-3; a weak D match, TRBD1 (5 bases). The CDR3 length is 15 residues. The V end lost 3 bases, the J end lost 0 bases, and 10 bases lay between the germline ends. The germline V gene has CDR1 SGHNT and CDR2 YYREEE (reference sequence).